This T cell receptor (beta chain) originates from a study of cytomegalovirus exposure and HLA in healthy donors. Libraries were prepared by immunoSEQ multiplex PCR; TCRdb keeps only in-frame clonotypes and omits some of them. Seen here are around 150,000 clones, approximately 96% observed once, and the top ten hold 0.89%. Sequenced input: PBMCs. The TCR originated in a woman between 18 and 29 years old in good health and CMV-seronegative.

DNA of the CDR3: TGCAGCGTTGCCTGGACAGGGGGACTCTCCTACGAGCAGTACTTC. The encoded protein is CSVAWTGGLSYEQYF. The chain combines TRBV29-1 with TRBJ2-7; 10 bases align to TRBD1. The ends lost 4 bases at V and 0 bases at J; junction bases unmatched: 6. Germline-derived CDR1 and CDR2 are SQVTM and ANQGSEA. There are 15 residues in the CDR3.